These T cell receptor beta chains were read from a single sample in a study of Tregs in tolerant kidney transplant recipients. Assay: immunoSEQ multiplex PCR; the TCRdb copy retains only in-frame clones and omits some. This sample has over 55,000 clones, with around 80% found just once. Input material: CD4+ T cells from blood. The origin of the receptors is a human donor in good health. The CDR3 runs from the conserved cysteine through the conserved F or W. A D gene is named only where the DNA matches it firmly. Some rows mark clone size as missing; the rest say once, few, many or name a class of expanded clone.

j_gene,abundance,v_gene,d_gene,CDR3aa,CDR3nt
TRBJ2-7,NA,TRBV6-1,NA,CASSLVHEQYF,TGTGCCAGCAGTCTTGTCCACGAGCAGTACTTC
TRBJ1-5,NA,TRBV30,NA,CAWSSGGQFLNQPQHF,TGTGCCTGGAGTTCCGGGGGCCAATTTTTAAATCAGCCCCAGCATTTT
TRBJ1-1,NA,TRBV19,NA,CASSARLRNTEAFF,TGTGCCAGTAGTGCCCGACTCCGGAACACTGAAGCTTTCTTT
TRBJ2-2,once,TRBV6-1,NA,CASSGGSRTGELFF,TGTGCCAGCAGTGGAGGGAGTCGTACCGGGGAGCTGTTTTTT
TRBJ2-7,NA,TRBV6-1,TRBD2,CASREGGYYEQYF,TGTGCCAGCAGGGAGGGAGGGTATTACGAGCAGTACTTC
TRBJ1-3,few,TRBV6-5,NA,CASRVPSGNTIYF,TGTGCCAGCCGAGTACCGTCTGGAAACACCATATATTTT
TRBJ1-5,NA,TRBV2,TRBD1,CASSRQGRNQPQHF,TGTGCCAGCAGTAGACAGGGACGGAATCAGCCCCAGCATTTT
TRBJ1-3,NA,TRBV7-2,NA,CASSFPRTRGRDTIYF,TGTGCCAGCAGCTTCCCCCGAACAAGGGGACGGGACACCATATATTTT
TRBJ2-3,few,TRBV29-1,NA,CSVEGGRENTDTQYF,TGCAGCGTTGAAGGGGGACGGGAGAACACAGATACGCAGTATTTT
TRBJ2-3,NA,TRBV11-3,TRBD2,CASSFAGGHGDTQYF,TGTGCCAGCAGCTTCGCGGGGGGCCATGGAGATACGCAGTATTTT
TRBJ1-1,NA,TRBV5-1,NA,CASSRGAGNTEAFF,TGCGCCAGCAGCCGCGGGGCAGGGAACACTGAAGCTTTCTTT
TRBJ2-1,NA,TRBV6-5,TRBD1,CASSYSKGTGTNEQFF,TGTGCCAGCAGTTACTCGAAGGGGACAGGGACGAATGAGCAGTTCTTC
TRBJ2-1,few,TRBV29-1,NA,CSVPTRPFF,TGCAGCGTTCCCACCCGGCCGTTCTTC
TRBJ1-2,NA,TRBV6-5,TRBD1,CASSPRGGGYTF,TGTGCCAGCAGCCCCAGGGGGGGTGGCTACACCTTC
TRBJ1-2,NA,TRBV4-1,TRBD1,CASSQPGTGNYGYTF,TGCGCCAGCAGCCAACCCGGGACAGGGAACTATGGCTACACCTTC
TRBJ2-1,NA,TRBV5-1,TRBD1,CASSIGGQGDGEQFF,TGCGCCAGCAGCATAGGGGGACAGGGCGACGGTGAGCAGTTCTTC